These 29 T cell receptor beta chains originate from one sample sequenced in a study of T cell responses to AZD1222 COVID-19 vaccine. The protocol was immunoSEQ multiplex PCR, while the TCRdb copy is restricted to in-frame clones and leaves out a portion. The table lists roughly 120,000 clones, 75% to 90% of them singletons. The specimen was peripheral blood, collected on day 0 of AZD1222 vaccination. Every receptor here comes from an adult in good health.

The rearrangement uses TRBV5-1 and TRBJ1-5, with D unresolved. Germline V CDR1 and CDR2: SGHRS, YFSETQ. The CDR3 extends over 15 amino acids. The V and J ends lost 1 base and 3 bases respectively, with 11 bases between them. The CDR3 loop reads CASSLIPGTNQPQHF. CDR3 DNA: TGCGCCAGCAGCTTGATTCCGGGAACCAATCAGCCCCAGCATTTT.

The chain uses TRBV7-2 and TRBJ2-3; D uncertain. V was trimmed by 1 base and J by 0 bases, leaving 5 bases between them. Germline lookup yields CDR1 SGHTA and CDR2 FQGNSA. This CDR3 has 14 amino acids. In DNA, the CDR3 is TGTGCCAGCAGCTTAGACGGTAGCACAGATACGCAGTATTTT. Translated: CASSLDGSTDTQYF.

The CDR3 is CASSPPTSGGITDTQYF. The CDR3 DNA follows: TGTGCCAGCAGTCCCCCGACTAGCGGGGGGATCACAGATACGCAGTATTTT. The rearrangement links TRBV27 to TRBJ2-3, with 13 nucleotides matching TRBD2. The CDR3 totals 17 residues. V lost 5 bases and J lost 2; bases outside the gene matches: 7. The germline CDR1 and CDR2 sequences are MNHEY and SMNVEV (reference sequence).

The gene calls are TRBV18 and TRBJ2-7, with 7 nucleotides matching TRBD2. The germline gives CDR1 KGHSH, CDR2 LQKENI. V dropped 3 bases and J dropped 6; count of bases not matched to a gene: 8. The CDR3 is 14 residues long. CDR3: CASSPGLGRPEQYF. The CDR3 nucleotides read TGTGCCAGCTCACCTGGACTAGGCCGTCCCGAGCAGTACTTC. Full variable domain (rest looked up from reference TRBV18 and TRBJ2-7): NAGVMQNPRHLVRRRGQEARLRCSPMKGHSHVYWYRQLPEEGLKFMVYLQKENIIDESGMPKERFSAEFPKEGPSILRIQQVVRGDSAAYFCASSPGLGRPEQYFGPGTRLTVT.

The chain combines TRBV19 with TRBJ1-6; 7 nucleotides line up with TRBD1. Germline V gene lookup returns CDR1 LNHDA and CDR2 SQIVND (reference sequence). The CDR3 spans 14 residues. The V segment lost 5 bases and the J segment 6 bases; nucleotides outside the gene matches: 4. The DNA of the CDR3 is TGTGCCAGTAGTGTCGACAGGGTTAATTCACCCCTCCACTTT. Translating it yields CASSVDRVNSPLHF.

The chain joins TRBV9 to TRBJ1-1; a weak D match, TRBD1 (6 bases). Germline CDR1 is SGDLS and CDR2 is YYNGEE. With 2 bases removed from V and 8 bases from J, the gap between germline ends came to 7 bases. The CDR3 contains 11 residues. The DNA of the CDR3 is TGTGCCAGCAGCGTGGGGGCCGAAGCTTTCTTT. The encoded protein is CASSVGAEAFF.

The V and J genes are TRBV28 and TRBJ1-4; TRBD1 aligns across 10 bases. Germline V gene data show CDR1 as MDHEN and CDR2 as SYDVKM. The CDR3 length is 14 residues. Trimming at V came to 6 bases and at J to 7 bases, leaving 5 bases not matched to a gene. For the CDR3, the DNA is TGTGCCAGCAGCCCGGGACAGGGGCGTGAAAAACTGTTTTTT. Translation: CASSPGQGREKLFF.

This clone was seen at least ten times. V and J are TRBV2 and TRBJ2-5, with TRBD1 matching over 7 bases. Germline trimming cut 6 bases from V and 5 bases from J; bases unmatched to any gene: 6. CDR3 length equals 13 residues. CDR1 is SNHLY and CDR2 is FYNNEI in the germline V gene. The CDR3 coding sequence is TGTGCCAGCAGCCAGACAGGGAAGGAGACCCAGTACTTC. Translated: CASSQTGKETQYF.

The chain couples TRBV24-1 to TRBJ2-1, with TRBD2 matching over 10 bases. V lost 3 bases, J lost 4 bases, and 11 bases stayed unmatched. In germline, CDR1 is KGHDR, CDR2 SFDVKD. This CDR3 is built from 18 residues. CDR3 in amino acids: CATSDVQRGGTDYNEQFF. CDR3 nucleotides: TGTGCCACCAGTGATGTACAGCGGGGGGGCACCGATTACAATGAGCAGTTCTTC.

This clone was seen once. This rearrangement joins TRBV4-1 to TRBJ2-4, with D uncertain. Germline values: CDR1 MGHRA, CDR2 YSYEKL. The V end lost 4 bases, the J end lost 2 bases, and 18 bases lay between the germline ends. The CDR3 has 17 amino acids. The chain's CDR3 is CASSLQDGELSKNIQYF. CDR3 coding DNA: TGCGCCAGCAGCCTCCAGGACGGAGAGCTCTCCAAAAACATTCAGTACTTC.

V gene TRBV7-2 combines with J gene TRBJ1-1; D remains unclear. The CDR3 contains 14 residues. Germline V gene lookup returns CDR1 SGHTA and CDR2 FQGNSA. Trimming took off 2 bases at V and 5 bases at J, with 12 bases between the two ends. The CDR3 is CASSLIVPLTEAFF. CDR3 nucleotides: TGTGCCAGCAGCTTAATTGTCCCCCTAACTGAAGCTTTCTTT.

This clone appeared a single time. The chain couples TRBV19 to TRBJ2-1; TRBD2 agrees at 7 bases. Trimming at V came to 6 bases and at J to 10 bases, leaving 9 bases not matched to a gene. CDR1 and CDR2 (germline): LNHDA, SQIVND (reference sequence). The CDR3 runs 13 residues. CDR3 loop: CASSSIDGGEQFF. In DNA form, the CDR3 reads TGTGCCAGTAGCTCCATAGACGGGGGGGAGCAGTTCTTC.

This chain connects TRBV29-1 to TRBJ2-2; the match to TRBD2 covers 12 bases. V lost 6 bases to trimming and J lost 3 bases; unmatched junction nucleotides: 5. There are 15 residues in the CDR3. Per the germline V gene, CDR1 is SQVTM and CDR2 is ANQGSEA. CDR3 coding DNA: TGCAGCGTAAAGACTAGCGGGAGTGACACCGGGGAGCTGTTTTTT. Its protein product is CSVKTSGSDTGELFF.

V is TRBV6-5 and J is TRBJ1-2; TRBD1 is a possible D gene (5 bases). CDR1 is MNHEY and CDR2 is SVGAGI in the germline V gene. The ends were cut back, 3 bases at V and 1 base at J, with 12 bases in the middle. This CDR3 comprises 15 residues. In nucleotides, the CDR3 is TGTGCCAGCAGTTATAGGACACCACTTAACTATGGCTACACCTTC. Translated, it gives CASSYRTPLNYGYTF.

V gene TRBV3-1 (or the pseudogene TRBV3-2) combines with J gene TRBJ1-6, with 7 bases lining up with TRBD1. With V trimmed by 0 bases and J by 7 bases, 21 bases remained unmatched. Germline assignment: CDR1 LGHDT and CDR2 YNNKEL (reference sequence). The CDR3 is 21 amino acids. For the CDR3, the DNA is TGTGCCAGCAGCCAAGATCCTTGGACATCGGTCACCGGGACAGAAAATTCACCCCTCCACTTT. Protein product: CASSQDPWTSVTGTENSPLHF.

CDR3 protein: CASSPSTGGTYGYTF. The CDR3 DNA sequence: TGTGCCAGCTCACCATCCACAGGGGGCACCTATGGCTACACCTTC. The V gene is TRBV18, the J gene TRBJ1-2; 9 nucleotides align to TRBD1. The CDR3 length is 15 residues. The J segment lost 4 bases and the V segment lost 2 bases, leaving 5 bases of the junction unmatched. Germline CDR1 reads KGHSH; CDR2 reads LQKENI.

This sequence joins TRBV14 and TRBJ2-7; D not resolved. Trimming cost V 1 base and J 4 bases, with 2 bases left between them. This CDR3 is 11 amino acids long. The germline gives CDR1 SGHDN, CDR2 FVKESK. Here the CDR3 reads CASSQVYEQYF. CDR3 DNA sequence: TGTGCCAGCAGCCAAGTTTACGAGCAGTACTTC.

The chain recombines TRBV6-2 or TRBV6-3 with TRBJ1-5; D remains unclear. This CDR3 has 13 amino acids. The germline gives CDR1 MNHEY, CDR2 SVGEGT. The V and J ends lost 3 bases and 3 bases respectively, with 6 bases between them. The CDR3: CASSYGNNQPQHF. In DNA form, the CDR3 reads TGTGCCAGCAGTTATGGAAACAATCAGCCCCAGCATTTT.

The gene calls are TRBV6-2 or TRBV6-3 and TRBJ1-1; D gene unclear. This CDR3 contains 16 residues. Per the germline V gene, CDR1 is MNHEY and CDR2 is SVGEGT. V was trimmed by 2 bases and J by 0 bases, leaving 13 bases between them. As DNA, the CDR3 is TGTGCCAGCAGTTACCTCAGAGGCAGGATGAACACTGAAGCTTTCTTT. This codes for CASSYLRGRMNTEAFF.

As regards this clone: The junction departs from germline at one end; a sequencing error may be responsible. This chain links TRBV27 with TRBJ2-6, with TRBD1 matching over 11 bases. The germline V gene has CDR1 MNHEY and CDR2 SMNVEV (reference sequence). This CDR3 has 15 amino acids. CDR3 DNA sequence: TGTGCCAGCAGCCCCCCGGGACAGGGGGTCAACGTCCTGACTTTC. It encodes CASSPPGQGVNVLTF. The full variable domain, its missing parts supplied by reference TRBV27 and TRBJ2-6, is EAQVTQNPRYLITVTGKKLTVTCSQNMNHEYMSWYRQDPGLGLRQIYYSMNVEVTDKGDVPEGYKVSRKEKRNFPLILESPSPNQTSLYFCASSPPGQGVNVLTFGAGSRLTVL.

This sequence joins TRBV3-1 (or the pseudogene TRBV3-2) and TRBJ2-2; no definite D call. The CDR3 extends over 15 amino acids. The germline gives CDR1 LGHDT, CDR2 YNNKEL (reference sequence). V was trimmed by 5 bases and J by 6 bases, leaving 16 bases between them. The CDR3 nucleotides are TGTGCCAGCAGCTTCGAGGTAACAAGTCCCGGGGAGCTGTTTTTT. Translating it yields CASSFEVTSPGELFF.

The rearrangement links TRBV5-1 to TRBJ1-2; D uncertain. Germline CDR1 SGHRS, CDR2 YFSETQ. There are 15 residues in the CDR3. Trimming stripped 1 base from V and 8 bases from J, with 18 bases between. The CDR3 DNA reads TGCGCCAGCAGCTTGTACGGCAGGTTTGACGGAGGCTACACCTTC. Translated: CASSLYGRFDGGYTF.

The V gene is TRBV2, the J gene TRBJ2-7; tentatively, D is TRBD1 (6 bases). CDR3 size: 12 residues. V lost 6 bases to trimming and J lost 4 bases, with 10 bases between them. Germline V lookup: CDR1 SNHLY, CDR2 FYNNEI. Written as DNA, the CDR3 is TGTGCCAGCAGCGACAGGACGTACGAGCAGTACTTC. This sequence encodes CASSDRTYEQYF. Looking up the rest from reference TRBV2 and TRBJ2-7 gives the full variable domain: EPEVTQTPSHQVTQMGQEVILRCVPISNHLYFYWYRQILGQKVEFLVSFYNNEISEKSEIFDDQFSVERPDGSNFTLKIRSTKLEDSAMYFCASSDRTYEQYFGPGTRLTVT.

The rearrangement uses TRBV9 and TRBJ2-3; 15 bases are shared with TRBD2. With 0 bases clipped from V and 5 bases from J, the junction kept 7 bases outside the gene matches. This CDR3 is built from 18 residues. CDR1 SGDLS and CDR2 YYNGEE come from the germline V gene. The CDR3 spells CASSVGGLAGGRGDTQYF. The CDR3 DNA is TGTGCCAGCAGCGTAGGTGGACTAGCGGGGGGGCGTGGAGATACGCAGTATTTT.

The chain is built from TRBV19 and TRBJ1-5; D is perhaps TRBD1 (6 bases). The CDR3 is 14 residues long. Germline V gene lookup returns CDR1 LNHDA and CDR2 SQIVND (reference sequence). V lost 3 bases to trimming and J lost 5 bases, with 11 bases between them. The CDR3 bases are TGTGCCAGTAGTATTTGGGGGCCTGATCAGCCCCAGCATTTT. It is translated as CASSIWGPDQPQHF.

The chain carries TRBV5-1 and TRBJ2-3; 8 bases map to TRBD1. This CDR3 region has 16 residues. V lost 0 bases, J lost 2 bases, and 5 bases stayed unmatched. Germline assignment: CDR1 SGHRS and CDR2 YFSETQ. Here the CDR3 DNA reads TGCGCCAGCAGCTTGGGTCAGGGGGCAAACACAGATACGCAGTATTTT. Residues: CASSLGQGANTDTQYF.

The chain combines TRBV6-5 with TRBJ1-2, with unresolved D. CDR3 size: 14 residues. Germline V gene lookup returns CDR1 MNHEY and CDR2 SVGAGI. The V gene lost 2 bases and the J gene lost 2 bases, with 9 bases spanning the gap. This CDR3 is CASSYQSLNYGYTF. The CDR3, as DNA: TGTGCCAGCAGTTACCAGAGCTTGAACTATGGCTACACCTTC.

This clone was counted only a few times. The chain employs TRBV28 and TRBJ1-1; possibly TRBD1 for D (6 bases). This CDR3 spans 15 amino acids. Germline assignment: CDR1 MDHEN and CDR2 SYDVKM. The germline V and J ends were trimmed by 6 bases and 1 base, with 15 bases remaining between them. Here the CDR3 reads CASRPQGRRNTEAFF. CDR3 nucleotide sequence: TGTGCCAGCAGACCACAGGGAAGGAGGAACACTGAAGCTTTCTTT.

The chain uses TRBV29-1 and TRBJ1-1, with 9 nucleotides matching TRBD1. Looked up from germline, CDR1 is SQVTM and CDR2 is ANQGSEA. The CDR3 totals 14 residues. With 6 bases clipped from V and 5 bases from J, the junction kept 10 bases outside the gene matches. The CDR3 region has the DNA TGCAGCGTCGTACAGGGGGCACCTGGGACTGAAGCTTTCTTT. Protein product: CSVVQGAPGTEAFF.